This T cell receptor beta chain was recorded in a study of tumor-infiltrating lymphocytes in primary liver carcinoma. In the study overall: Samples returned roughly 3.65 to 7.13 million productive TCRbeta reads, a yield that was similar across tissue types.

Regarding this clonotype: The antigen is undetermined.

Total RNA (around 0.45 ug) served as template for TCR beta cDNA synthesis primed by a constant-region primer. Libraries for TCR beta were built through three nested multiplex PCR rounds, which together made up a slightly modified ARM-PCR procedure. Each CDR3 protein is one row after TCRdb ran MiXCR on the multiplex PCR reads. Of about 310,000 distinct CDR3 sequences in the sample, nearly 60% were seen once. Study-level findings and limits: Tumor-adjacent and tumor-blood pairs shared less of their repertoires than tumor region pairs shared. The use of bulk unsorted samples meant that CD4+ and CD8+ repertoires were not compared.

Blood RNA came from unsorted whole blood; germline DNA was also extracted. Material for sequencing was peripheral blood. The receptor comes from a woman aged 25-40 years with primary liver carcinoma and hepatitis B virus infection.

The CDR3 DNA reads as TGTGCCAGCAGCTTGACCTTCAGCTGGGATGAGCAGTTCTTC. Protein sequence: CASSLTFSWDEQFF. This chain links TRBV5-5 with TRBJ2-1; D not resolved. CDR1 and CDR2 (germline): SGHKS, YYEKEE (reference sequence). This CDR3 has 14 residues. V lost 1 base, J lost 8 bases, and 13 bases lay in between.